The clone carrying this T cell receptor (beta chain) was recorded only once. This entry is derived from a study of blood T cell repertoires in COVID-19. Study at large: The United States, Italy and Spain were the sources of the acute and convalescent COVID-19 samples.

The ends lost 6 bases at V and 4 bases at J; junction bases unmatched: 3. The CDR3 covers 13 residues. Per the original data handling: Estimation of nucleated cell counts was performed using reference gene primer amplification. Profiling relied on immunoSEQ multiplex PCR, and the TCRdb table lists in-frame clones only, not all of them. The V and J calls and clone size were taken over from that table, and D and trimming were inferred from the DNA. Found here are about 200,000 clones, 80% to 90% of them singletons; the top ten hold approximately 2.3%. The study drew participants aged roughly 18 to 89 years from some 23 US areas.

The chain employs TRBV12-3 or TRBV12-4 and TRBJ2-1; TRBD1 matches at 7 bases. Sequenced sample: PBMCs or T cells enriched from blood (not recorded which). The TCR comes from a woman aged 35 to 49 with acute COVID-19. The DNA of the CDR3 is TGTGCCAGCAGCCGACAGGGTTACAATGAGCAGTTCTTC. This codes for CASSRQGYNEQFF.